This TCR beta chain is drawn from a study of identical twins. One entry per CDR3 protein results from TCRdb running MiXCR on the 5' RACE reads. The profile covers about 520,000 distinct CDR3 sequences, with roughly 21% appearing a single time and roughly 0.9% taken by the ten largest. These data were also reused for a study on T cells expressing NK-cell markers.

This receptor was obtained from a woman between 18 and 29 years old in good health. The sample was CD4+ T cells sorted from blood.

This CDR3 is CASSGTGGRTNYGYTF. The CDR3 coding sequence is TGTGCCAGCAGTGGGACAGGGGGACGGACTAACTATGGCTACACCTTC. The chain carries TRBV12-3 or TRBV12-4 and TRBJ1-2; 11 bases line up with TRBD1. V was pared by 5 bases and J by 0 bases, with 5 bases of the junction left unmatched. This CDR3 region has 16 residues.